This TCR beta chain was observed in a study of blood T cell repertoires in COVID-19 (dated by TCRdb to about 2020). Study-level background: Collaborator samples came from the United States, Italy and Spain and covered acute and convalescent phases of COVID-19. The prospective study material was composed of cDNA or gDNA derived from T cells, B-cell-depleted T cells, or PBMCs. Deeply sampled blood TCRbeta repertoires from subjects exposed to, actively infected with, or recovered from COVID-19 were included in the dataset. The repertoires were released in a freely available public database meant as a resource for research on the immune response to SARS-CoV-2. Samples were obtained from the ongoing ImmuneRACE study (first 160 participants) and from over a thousand subjects provided by 6 global collaborators. Nearly every sample came with metadata listing a de-identified subject ID, COVID-19 status, age in years and sex. Where available, HLA class I and class II types were obtained from metadata supplied by the sample provider rather than from assay-based typing. Results and caveats for the whole study, not just this receptor: The quantity of clinical and demographic metadata differed by source and by participant and was supplied without curation.

TCRbeta CDR3 regions were amplified from genomic DNA by means of the immunoSEQ Assay, a bias-controlled multiplex PCR. The source study handled its data this way. The number of nucleated cells in each sample was estimated from the amplification of reference gene primers within the assay. Sequence reads were collapsed and filtered to measure the absolute abundance of every unique TCRbeta CDR3 rearrangement. For each sample, productive Simpson clonality was calculated by taking the square root of Simpson's diversity index across productive rearrangements. The immuneACCESS repertoire file appears here via TCRdb, limited to in-frame rearrangements. These files lack a portion of the clones; in checked studies, under half of the deficit traces to unresolved V genes, and the cause of the others is not known. The V and J calls and clone size are taken from that table; D and trimming were inferred from the DNA. The sample data list a few hundred thousand clones, and about 86% of these were observed just once. Jointly, the top ten make up less than 5% of the sample.

V gives up 0 bases and J gives up 0 bases, and the segment between their germline ends measures 9 bases. The germline V gene specifies SGDLS as CDR1 and YYNGEE as CDR2. The CDR3 covers 15 residues, taking in both the cysteine and the phenylalanine. The entry retains the CDR3 DNA only, 45 bases that are in frame from base 1. This clone was seen just once. The clone's antigen remains unknown. No much larger clone is present one base from it, and per-base qualities are unavailable. Participants in the prospective study were enrolled through a virtual design, were aged roughly 18 to 95 years, and lived in roughly 25 United States geographic areas. In the prospective study, cohorts were assigned on the basis of participant-reported clinical history obtained from a screening survey and a study questionnaire. In the prospective study, whole blood, serum and a nasopharyngeal or oropharyngeal swab were collected from each participant by mobile phlebotomists. Participants in the prospective study had the option to provide additional blood draws and questionnaires over a roughly two-month period. Before DNA extraction, prospective study blood samples were shipped either frozen or at room temperature.

The specimen sequenced was PBMCs or T cells enriched from blood (not recorded which). This sequence was found in a middle-aged woman with acute COVID-19. The V and J segments used are TRBV9 and TRBJ1-1; the D gene identity is not certain. For the CDR3, the sequence is CASSVGVGLNTEAFF. The DNA sequence is TGTGCCAGCAGCGTAGGGGTGGGCTTGAACACTGAAGCTTTCTTT. With all but the CDR3 taken from the reference TRBV9 and TRBJ1-1 genes, the full variable domain is: DSGVTQTPKHLITATGQRVTLRCSPRSGDLSVYWYQQSLDQGLQFLIQYYNGEERAKGNILERFSAQQFPDLHSELNLSSLELGDSALYFCASSVGVGLNTEAFFGQGTRLTVV.